This section outlines one TCR beta chain sequence together with its context. Its antigen is still unknown. CDR1 is SEHNR and CDR2 is FQNEAQ in the germline V gene (reference sequence). V lost 5 bases and J lost 6; bases outside the gene matches: 11. The CDR3 consists of 16 residues. This sample was included in a study of T-cell reconstitution after alpha-beta-depleted transplantation in children. Whole-study findings and limits: Approximately two months post-transplant, alpha-beta T cells reportedly originated from several hundred expanded graft clones. At day 60, the high TCRbeta diversity found in some patients originated from recipient T cells and thymic progenitors that had survived. At the one-year point after transplant, T-cell counts and TCRbeta diversity were found to come mostly from T cells that had been newly produced.

Unique molecular identifiers were used to barcode this TCRbeta library. TCRdb reprocessed the PCR reads via MiXCR and lists one record per CDR3 protein. The data show 90,000 to 130,000 distinct CDR3 sequences, with approximately 6% seen just once and roughly 25% held by the top ten. This TCR was recovered from a male patient aged 2-15 years who had a stem cell transplant for acute lymphoblastic leukemia, so the T cells may come from the graft donor. V usage is TRBV7-9 and J usage is TRBJ2-1, with 9 bases matching TRBD1. Sequenced material: PBMCs, mostly from graft donor cells, taken 360 days after TCRalphabeta/CD19-depleted stem cell transplant. The CDR3 sequence is CASSTTGGTSGNEQFF. CDR3 bases: TGTGCCAGCAGCACTACAGGGGGCACCTCCGGCAATGAGCAGTTCTTC. Looking up the rest from reference TRBV7-9 and TRBJ2-1 gives the full variable domain: DTGVSQNPRHKITKRGQNVTFRCDPISEHNRLYWYRQTLGQGPEFLTYFQNEAQLEKSRLLSDRFSAERPKGSFSTLEIQRTEQGDSAMYLCASSTTGGTSGNEQFFGPGTRLTVL.